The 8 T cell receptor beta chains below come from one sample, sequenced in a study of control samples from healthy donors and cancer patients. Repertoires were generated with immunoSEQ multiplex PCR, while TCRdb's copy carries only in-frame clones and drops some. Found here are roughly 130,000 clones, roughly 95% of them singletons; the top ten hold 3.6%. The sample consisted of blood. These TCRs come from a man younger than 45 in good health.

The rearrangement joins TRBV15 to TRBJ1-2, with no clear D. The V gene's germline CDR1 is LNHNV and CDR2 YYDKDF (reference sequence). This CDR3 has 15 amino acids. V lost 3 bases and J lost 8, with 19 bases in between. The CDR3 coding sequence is TGTGCCACCAGCAGCTCCGCGTCATTGCCCGTCGGCTACACCTTC. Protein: CATSSSASLPVGYTF.

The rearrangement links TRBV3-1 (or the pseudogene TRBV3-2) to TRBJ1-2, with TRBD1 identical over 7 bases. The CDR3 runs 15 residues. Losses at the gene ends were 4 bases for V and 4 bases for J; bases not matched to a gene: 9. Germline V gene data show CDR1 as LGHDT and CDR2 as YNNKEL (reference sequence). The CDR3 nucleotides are TGTGCCAGCAGCCCCCTTGGAGGGGGCGCCTATGGCTACACCTTC. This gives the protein CASSPLGGGAYGYTF.

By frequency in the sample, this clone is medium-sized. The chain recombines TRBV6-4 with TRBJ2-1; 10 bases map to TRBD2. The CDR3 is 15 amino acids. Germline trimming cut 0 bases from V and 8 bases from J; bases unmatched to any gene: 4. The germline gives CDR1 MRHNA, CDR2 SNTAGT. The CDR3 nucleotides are TGTGCCAGCAGTGACTCAGCGGGGGGGTTGGATGAGCAGTTCTTC. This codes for CASSDSAGGLDEQFF.

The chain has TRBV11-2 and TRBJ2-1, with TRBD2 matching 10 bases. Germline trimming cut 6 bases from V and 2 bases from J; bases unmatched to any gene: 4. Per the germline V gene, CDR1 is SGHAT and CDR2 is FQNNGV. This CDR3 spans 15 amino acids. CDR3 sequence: CASRKLAGAYNEQFF. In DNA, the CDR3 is TGTGCCAGCAGAAAGCTAGCGGGGGCCTACAATGAGCAGTTCTTC. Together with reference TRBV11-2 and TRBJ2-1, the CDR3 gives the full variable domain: EAGVAQSPRYKIIEKRQSVAFWCNPISGHATLYWYQQILGQGPKLLIQFQNNGVVDDSQLPKDRFSAERLKGVDSTLKIQPAKLEDSAVYLCASRKLAGAYNEQFFGPGTRLTVL.

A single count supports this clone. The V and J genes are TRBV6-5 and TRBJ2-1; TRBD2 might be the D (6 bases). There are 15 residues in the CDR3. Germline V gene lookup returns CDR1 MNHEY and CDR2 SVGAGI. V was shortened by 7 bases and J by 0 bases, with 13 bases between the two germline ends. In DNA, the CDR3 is TGTGCCAGCATGGACGCCGGGAGCTCCTACAATGAGCAGTTCTTC. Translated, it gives CASMDAGSSYNEQFF.

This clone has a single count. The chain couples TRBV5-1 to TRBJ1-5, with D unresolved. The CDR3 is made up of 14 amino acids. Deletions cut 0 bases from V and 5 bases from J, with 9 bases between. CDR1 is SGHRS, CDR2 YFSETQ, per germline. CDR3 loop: CASSLGPWDQPQHF. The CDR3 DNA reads TGCGCCAGCAGCTTGGGGCCATGGGATCAGCCCCAGCATTTT.

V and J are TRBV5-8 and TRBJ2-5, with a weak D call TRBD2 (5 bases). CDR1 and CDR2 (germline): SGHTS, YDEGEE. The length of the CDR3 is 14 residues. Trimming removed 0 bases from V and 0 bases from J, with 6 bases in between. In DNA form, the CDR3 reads TGTGCCAGCAGCTTGGGACTAAACCAAGAGACCCAGTACTTC. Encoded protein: CASSLGLNQETQYF.

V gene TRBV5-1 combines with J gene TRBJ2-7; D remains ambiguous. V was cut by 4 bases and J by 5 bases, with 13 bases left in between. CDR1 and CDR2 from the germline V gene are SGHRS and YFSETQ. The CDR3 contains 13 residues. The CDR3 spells CASSKRIFHEQYF. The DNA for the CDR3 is TGCGCCAGCAGCAAACGGATTTTCCACGAGCAGTACTTC.